Each of the 21 T cell receptor beta chains below was sequenced from the same sample in a study of T cell responses to AZD1222 COVID-19 vaccine (dated by TCRdb to 2020 to 2023). The library was built by means of the immunoSEQ multiplex PCR assay. In TCRdb, the immuneACCESS table is reduced to in-frame sequences with V and J assigned. These tables do not hold every clone; where another copy was compared, an unresolved V gene accounts for under half, and the others remain unexplained. This sample lists about 120,000 clones; more than 85% were detected once. The ten largest clonotypes hold 7.5% of the sample. The sample's time point label is to be understood as: baseline before first vaccination. The sample in question was peripheral blood, obtained on day 0 of AZD1222 vaccination. The receptors here all came from an adult in good health.

The chain has TRBV27 and TRBJ2-3; D gene unclear. V was trimmed by 0 bases and J by 6 bases, leaving 4 bases between them. Germline V gives CDR1 MNHEY, CDR2 SMNVEV (reference sequence). The CDR3 has 12 amino acids. CDR3 sequence: CASSLSGDTQYF. The CDR3, as DNA: TGTGCCAGCAGTTTATCTGGGGATACGCAGTATTTT.

The genes are TRBV29-1 and TRBJ2-2, with 7 bases identical to TRBD1. The V and J ends lost 5 bases and 6 bases, in that order; junction bases with no gene match: 3. Germline V gives CDR1 SQVTM, CDR2 ANQGSEA. The CDR3 loop spans 12 amino acids. The CDR3 sequence: CSVRGGSGELFF. In DNA form, the CDR3 reads TGCAGCGTTAGAGGGGGCTCCGGGGAGCTGTTTTTT.

Turning to this clone: The junction differs from germline at one of its ends, possibly a read error. The chain links TRBV24-1 to TRBJ2-2, with unresolved D. Per the germline V gene, CDR1 is KGHDR and CDR2 is SFDVKD. There are 15 residues in the CDR3. The CDR3 region has the DNA TGTGCCACCAGCGATTTAGATCCGAACACCGGGGAGCTGTTTTTT. Residues: CATSDLDPNTGELFF.

V is TRBV7-6 and J is TRBJ1-4, with D possibly being TRBD1 (5 bases). The CDR3 is made up of 15 amino acids. The V and J ends lost 5 bases and 12 bases respectively, with 22 bases between them. Germline loops: CDR1 SGHVS, CDR2 FNYEAQ. CDR3 nucleotides: TGTGCCAGCAGCCCACTCCAGCAGCACCTAGGGGAACTGTTTTTT. It specifies CASSPLQQHLGELFF.

V and J are TRBV9 and TRBJ2-2; maybe TRBD1 (5 bases). The CDR3 has 16 amino acids. CDR1 is SGDLS, CDR2 YYNGEE, per germline. V was pared by 4 bases and J by 8 bases, with 21 bases between. Written as DNA, the CDR3 is TGTGCCAGCAGCCCTCCTGACAGACCGCTTAGGGGGGAGCTGTTTTTT. Translation: CASSPPDRPLRGELFF.

At least ten counts were recorded for this clone. The CDR3 DNA is TGTGCCAGCAGTGCCTCGACAGACCCCGGAGGGGAGCTGTTTTTT. This sequence encodes CASSASTDPGGELFF. The chain has TRBV6-4 and TRBJ2-2, with D possibly TRBD1 on 5 matching bases. V lost 4 bases and J lost 8, with 17 bases in between. CDR3 length: 15 residues. Germline V gene lookup returns CDR1 MRHNA and CDR2 SNTAGT.

This clone was counted between two and nine times. The genes are TRBV2 and TRBJ2-7; 13 bases align to TRBD2. This CDR3 has 17 residues. The V gene end was trimmed by 2 bases and the J gene end by 1 base; junction bases not matched to a gene: 5. Per the germline V gene, CDR1 is SNHLY and CDR2 is FYNNEI. CDR3 region: CASSESTSGRGSYEQYF. The CDR3 bases are TGTGCCAGCAGTGAATCAACTAGCGGGAGGGGATCCTACGAGCAGTACTTC.

The rearrangement joins TRBV6-5 to TRBJ2-5, with TRBD1 matching over 10 bases. This CDR3 contains 14 residues. J lost 3 bases, V lost 5 bases, and 3 bases had no gene match. Germline V CDR1 and CDR2: MNHEY, SVGAGI. CDR3 coding DNA: TGTGCCAGCAGTACAGGGACAGGGGAAGAGACCCAGTACTTC. This sequence encodes CASSTGTGEETQYF.

A few counts support this clone. V and J are TRBV6-1 and TRBJ1-6, with D unclear. The germline V gene encodes CDR1 MNHNS and CDR2 SASEGT. The CDR3 is 15 amino acids. The V and J ends lost 2 bases and 10 bases respectively, with 15 bases between them. The CDR3, as DNA: TGTGCCAGCAGTGAACCGGACGGTTTTAGGTCACCCCTCCACTTT. This translates into CASSEPDGFRSPLHF.

The V and J genes are TRBV2 and TRBJ2-2; D may match TRBD1 or TRBD2 (5 bases each). The CDR3 covers 14 residues. V lost 3 bases and J 5 bases, leaving 10 bases between the germline ends. Germline V lookup: CDR1 SNHLY, CDR2 FYNNEI. CDR3 sequence: CASSEGTSTGELFF. The CDR3 DNA sequence: TGTGCCAGCAGTGAGGGGACGTCTACCGGGGAGCTGTTTTTT.

The chain uses TRBV3-1 (or the pseudogene TRBV3-2) and TRBJ1-6; no clear D. V was pared by 6 bases and J by 6 bases, with 15 bases between. The CDR3 is made up of 15 amino acids. CDR1 and CDR2 (germline): LGHDT, YNNKEL (reference sequence). In DNA form, the CDR3 reads TGTGCCAGCAGTCCTATAGGTTGGGCTAATTCACCCCTCCACTTT. Translated, it gives CASSPIGWANSPLHF.

This chain's CDR3 is CASSQTDEKLFF. The CDR3 nucleotides are TGTGCCAGCAGCCAGACAGATGAAAAACTGTTTTTT. The chain is built from TRBV7-8 and TRBJ1-4; D is perhaps TRBD1 (5 bases). The CDR3 is 12 amino acids. The germline CDR1 and CDR2 sequences are SGHVS and FQNEAQ. Deletions cut 5 bases from V and 6 bases from J, with 7 bases between.

The chain recombines TRBV6-5 with TRBJ1-2, with D uncertain. This CDR3 contains 16 residues. Trimming shortened V by 4 bases and J by 6 bases, and 21 bases separated the two germline ends. Germline loops: CDR1 MNHEY, CDR2 SVGAGI. The CDR3 loop reads CASSSSSQSSVDGYTF. The DNA for the CDR3 is TGTGCCAGCAGTTCCTCCTCCCAATCCTCAGTGGATGGCTACACCTTC.

The CDR3: CASGGSGNTIYF. DNA for the CDR3: TGTGCCAGTGGGGGCTCTGGAAACACCATATATTTT. This chain links TRBV9 with TRBJ1-3, with D possibly TRBD1 on 5 matching bases. Looked up from germline, CDR1 is SGDLS and CDR2 is YYNGEE. The length of the CDR3 is 12 residues. V gave up 8 bases and J gave up 0 bases, with 6 bases separating them.

V and J are TRBV27 and TRBJ1-1; D remains ambiguous. CDR3 length: 13 amino acids. The ends were cut back, 3 bases at V and 4 bases at J, with 9 bases in the middle. The V gene's germline CDR1 is MNHEY and CDR2 SMNVEV (reference sequence). The CDR3 loop is CASSLTGITEAFF. The CDR3, as DNA: TGTGCCAGCAGTTTGACGGGGATCACTGAAGCTTTCTTT.

This chain connects TRBV7-2 to TRBJ1-3; D unclear. Germline CDR1 is SGHTA and CDR2 is FQGNSA. The length of the CDR3 is 13 residues. V shed 5 bases and J shed 0 bases, with 5 bases lying between them. CDR3 in amino acids: CASSPDSGNTIYF. The DNA for the CDR3 is TGTGCCAGCAGCCCCGACTCTGGAAACACCATATATTTT.

This clone has only one observation. The gene calls are TRBV7-3 and TRBJ2-3; the D gene is possibly TRBD2 (5 bases). The CDR3 covers 13 residues. Trimming removed 5 bases from V and 7 bases from J, with 13 bases in between. Germline CDR1 reads SGHTA; CDR2 reads FQGTGA. Written as DNA, the CDR3 is TGTGCCAGCAGCCGGACGGGGAAGAATACGCAGTATTTT. Translated, it gives CASSRTGKNTQYF.

The chain combines TRBV12-5 with TRBJ2-2, with D unclear. Germline assignment: CDR1 LGHNT and CDR2 FRNRAP. V was cut by 7 bases and J by 4 bases, with 7 bases left in between. CDR3 length equals 12 residues. The CDR3 DNA is TGTGCTAGTGCCGGACGCACCGGGGAGCTGTTTTTT. Translation gives CASAGRTGELFF.

The count of this clone is one. V usage is TRBV6-5 and J usage is TRBJ1-5, with 7 bases identical to TRBD1. Germline trimming cut 6 bases from V and 7 bases from J; bases unmatched to any gene: 6. The CDR3 covers 13 residues. Per the germline V gene, CDR1 is MNHEY and CDR2 is SVGAGI. CDR3 protein: CASSQQGSQPQHF. In DNA, the CDR3 is TGTGCCAGCAGCCAACAGGGGAGCCAGCCCCAGCATTTT.

The V and J genes are TRBV10-3 and TRBJ1-2, with D possibly being TRBD1 (6 bases). The CDR3 consists of 15 residues. Trimming cost V 2 bases and J 4 bases, with 14 bases left between them. Looked up from germline, CDR1 is ENHRY and CDR2 is SYGVKD. The CDR3 nucleotides read TGTGCCATCAGTGAGGTTGCAGGGGCCTTCTATGGCTACACCTTC. This gives the protein CAISEVAGAFYGYTF.

J is TRBJ1-5 and V is TRBV7-8; 7 nucleotides agree with TRBD1. Germline CDR1 is SGHVS and CDR2 is FQNEAQ. This CDR3 is built from 15 residues. V shed 1 base and J 6 bases; nucleotides not matched to a gene: 6. The CDR3 DNA sequence: TGTGCCAGCAGCTTAGAGAGGGGGCTAGGTCAGCCCCAGCATTTT. This sequence encodes CASSLERGLGQPQHF.